This T cell receptor beta chain was profiled in a study of OX40 agonist ivuxolimab in advanced cancers. Germline V lookup: CDR1 ENHRY, CDR2 SYGVKD. V lost 6 bases to trimming and J lost 6 bases, with 12 bases between them. The CDR3 length is 13 residues. This table comes from immunoSEQ multiplex PCR, and its TCRdb copy is limited to in-frame clones, with some not included. The repertoire holds over 75,000 clones, around 94% seen once, with around 3% in the top ten. This TCR derives from an adult with an advanced solid tumor such as melanoma, head and neck, liver or kidney cancer. Sequencing used CD4+ or CD8+ T cells sorted from blood, obtained in a trial of the OX40 agonist ivuxolimab. This rearrangement joins TRBV10-3 to TRBJ1-5, with a tentative D call TRBD1 (5 bases). DNA for the CDR3: TGTGCCATCAGCCCGGGGGAGGGTCAGCCCCAGCATTTT. This encodes CAISPGEGQPQHF.